One sample yielded the 17 T cell receptor beta chains listed below, sequenced in a study of T cells in Graves' hyperthyroidism and ophthalmopathy. What was amplified from RNA transcripts were TCR beta CDR3 regions. The HTBI primer set was used in a first-round RT-PCR of the TCR CDR3. TCRdb reanalysed the multiplex PCR reads using MiXCR and keeps one entry per CDR3 protein. The table records 500,000 to 750,000 distinct CDR3 sequences, approximately 15% of them present only once. Sequencing was performed on blood. Source of these receptors: a woman younger than 35 with Graves' ophthalmopathy.

This clonotype was observed many times. The rearrangement joins TRBV27 to TRBJ2-7, with D perhaps TRBD2 (6 bases). CDR1 MNHEY and CDR2 SMNVEV come from the germline V gene (reference sequence). V was clipped by 0 bases and J by 5 bases, with 23 bases between them. This CDR3 is built from 18 residues. Here the CDR3 DNA reads TGTGCCAGCAGTTTATCGCGGGTCCGGGGACTGAGAAGGAACGAGCAGTACTTC. Encoded protein: CASSLSRVRGLRRNEQYF.

This clonotype was detected many times. The chain employs TRBV29-1 and TRBJ2-3; 7 positions agree with TRBD2. V trimming: 6 bases; J trimming: 4 bases; junction bases outside the gene matches: 10. CDR3 length equals 14 residues. Germline V gives CDR1 SQVTM, CDR2 ANQGSEA. CDR3 protein: CSVYGGGLADTQYF. The CDR3 DNA reads TGCAGCGTCTATGGGGGGGGACTGGCAGATACGCAGTATTTT.

A few counts support this clonotype. J is TRBJ2-3 and V is TRBV19; TRBD2 matches 10 bases. Germline V gives CDR1 LNHDA, CDR2 SQIVND (reference sequence). The junction had 12 bases not matched to a gene; V was cut back by 9 bases and J by 6 bases. The CDR3 consists of 15 residues. CDR3 sequence: CASSSGSSLSDTQYF. The CDR3 nucleotides read TGTGCCAGCTCTAGCGGGAGCTCTCTTTCCGATACGCAGTATTTT.

The chain has TRBV5-8 and TRBJ2-2, with D perhaps matching TRBD1 or TRBD2 (6 bases each). Between the trimmed V and J ends, which lost 3 bases and 5 bases, there was a span of 17 bases. This CDR3 spans 16 amino acids. Germline V gene data show CDR1 as SGHTS and CDR2 as YDEGEE. The CDR3: CASSSLALGGTGELFF. The CDR3 region has the DNA TGTGCCAGCAGCTCACTAGCTTTAGGGGGAACCGGGGAGCTGTTTTTT.

In its sample, this clonotype was seen a few times. A much more abundant neighbour one base away suggests this may be a read error. The chain has TRBV7-2 and TRBJ2-1; 9 bases align to TRBD2. The germline CDR1 and CDR2 sequences are SGHTA and FQGNSA. J gave up 7 bases and V 5 bases, and 6 bases lay outside the gene matches. The CDR3 is made up of 14 amino acids. The CDR3 DNA sequence: TGTGCCAGCAGCCCCCTAGCGGGACGGAATGAGCAGTTCTTC. This translates into CASSPLAGRNEQFF. Complete variable domain (other parts from reference TRBV7-2 and TRBJ2-1): GAGVSQSPSNKVTEKGKDVELRCDPISGHTALYWYRQSLGQGLEFLIYFQGNSAPDKSGLPSDRFSAERTGGSVSTLTIQRTQQEDSAVYLCASSPLAGRNEQFFGPGTRLTVL.

In this sample, this clonotype turned up many times. This chain links TRBV28 with TRBJ1-2, with TRBD1 identical over 9 bases. V was pared by 1 base and J by 4 bases, with 4 bases of the junction left unmatched. Germline V lookup: CDR1 MDHEN, CDR2 SYDVKM. The CDR3 extends over 15 amino acids. This chain's CDR3 is CASSLYGDRVYGYTF. CDR3 nucleotides: TGTGCCAGCAGTTTATACGGGGACAGGGTCTATGGCTACACCTTC.

The CDR3 bases are TGTGCCACCTCGACTAGCGGGGGGGAGACCCAGTACTTC. Amino acid sequence: CATSTSGGETQYF. The V call is TRBV24-1, the J call TRBJ2-5, with TRBD2 matching 13 bases. The CDR3 consists of 13 residues. The V segment lost 9 bases and the J segment 5 bases; nucleotides outside the gene matches: 2. The germline V gene has CDR1 KGHDR and CDR2 SFDVKD.

This clonotype was picked up many times. CDR3 region: CASSLVGDSPLHF. The CDR3 DNA follows: TGTGCCAGCAGCTTAGTAGGAGATTCACCCCTCCACTTT. This rearrangement joins TRBV11-3 to TRBJ1-6; D uncertain. The CDR3 is 13 residues long. The V and J ends lost 1 base and 8 bases respectively, with 6 bases between them. Germline CDR1 and CDR2: SGHNT and YENEEA.

This clonotype was found many times. This chain joins TRBV2 and TRBJ2-1; no clear D. CDR1 SNHLY and CDR2 FYNNEI come from the germline V gene. V was pared by 7 bases and J by 7 bases, with 14 bases between. CDR3 size: 13 residues. CDR3 DNA sequence: TGTGCCAGCATTGTTAAGGGTAGGAATGAGCAGTTCTTC. It codes for CASIVKGRNEQFF.

With regard to this clonotype: Mismatch with germline at one junction end may stem from a read error. The chain recombines TRBV30 with TRBJ1-1; 8 positions match TRBD1. The CDR3 loop spans 15 amino acids. Germline V gene lookup returns CDR1 GTSNPN and CDR2 SVGIG (reference sequence). The CDR3 DNA reads as TGTGCCTGGTTGGGATCCAGGGGGCGCCGAACTGAAGCTCTCTTT. Protein sequence: CAWLGSRGRRTEALF. Looking up the rest from reference TRBV30 and TRBJ1-1 gives the full variable domain: SQTIHQWPATLVQPVGSPLSLECTVEGTSNPNLYWYRQAAGRGLQLLFYSVGIGQISSEVPQNLSASRPQDRQFILSSKKLLLSDSGFYLCAWLGSRGRRTEALFGQGTRLTVV.

This clonotype showed up just a few times. The chain has TRBV7-8 and TRBJ2-7; TRBD2 aligns across 12 bases. The germline CDR1 and CDR2 sequences are SGHVS and FQNEAQ. The CDR3 loop spans 16 amino acids. With V trimmed by 5 bases and J by 3 bases, 8 bases remained unmatched. The CDR3 DNA reads TGTGCCAGCAGCCCCCTACGACTAGCGGGAGACTACGAGCAGTACTTC. Translating it yields CASSPLRLAGDYEQYF. Full variable domain (missing parts from reference TRBV7-8 and TRBJ2-7): GAGVSQSPRYKVAKRGQDVALRCDPISGHVSLFWYQQALGQGPEFLTYFQNEAQLDKSGLPSDRFFAERPEGSVSTLKIQRTQQEDSAVYLCASSPLRLAGDYEQYFGPGTRLTVT.

The chain carries TRBV6-2 or TRBV6-3 and TRBJ1-2, with unresolved D. This CDR3 is built from 13 residues. V dropped 6 bases and J dropped 2 bases, with 10 bases sitting between them. Germline assignment: CDR1 MNHEY and CDR2 SVGEGT. CDR3: CASRLSANYGYTF. The CDR3 DNA follows: TGTGCCAGCAGGCTCAGTGCAAACTATGGCTACACCTTC.

Comments on this clonotype: A read error may produce the germline difference seen at one junction end. V is TRBV5-1 and J is TRBJ1-2; no clear D gene. Germline CDR1 is SGHRS and CDR2 is YFSETQ. This CDR3 contains 12 residues. CDR3 protein: CASSLQNCGYTF. CDR3 DNA sequence: TGCGCCAGCAGCTTACAGAACTGTGGCTACACCTTC.

Ten or more counts support this clonotype. V gene TRBV28 combines with J gene TRBJ2-1; no clear D gene. Per the germline V gene, CDR1 is MDHEN and CDR2 is SYDVKM. The CDR3 is made up of 12 amino acids. V shed 2 bases and J shed 10 bases, with 9 bases lying between them. CDR3 sequence (DNA): TGTGCCAGCAGTTTAGGGCAGGAGGAGCAGTTCTTC. Translation: CASSLGQEEQFF.

This clonotype was counted ten times or more. The chain employs TRBV27 and TRBJ2-7; 10 nucleotides align to TRBD2. This CDR3 is built from 13 residues. V shed 5 bases and J 5 bases; nucleotides not matched to a gene: 3. Germline assignment: CDR1 MNHEY and CDR2 SMNVEV (reference sequence). Here the CDR3 reads CASSLAGAHEQYF. The CDR3 bases are TGTGCCAGCAGTCTAGCGGGAGCCCACGAGCAGTACTTC.

This clonotype was detected ten times or more. CDR3 loop: CATPGGRVGAKNIQYF. CDR3 in DNA: TGTGCCACCCCCGGGGGGAGGGTGGGAGCCAAAAACATTCAGTACTTC. The chain is built from TRBV3-2 and TRBJ2-4; the table gives TRBD2 as D, unverified against the DNA. TRBV3-2 is a listed pseudogene. This CDR3 has 16 residues.

The rearrangement uses TRBV28 and TRBJ2-7, with D perhaps given as TRBD1 or TRBD2 (5 bases each). The germline V and J ends were trimmed by 4 bases and 0 bases, with 16 bases remaining between them. Germline CDR1 and CDR2: MDHEN and SYDVKM. There are 16 residues in the CDR3. This chain's CDR3 is CASSSREPVSSYEQYF. The CDR3, as DNA: TGTGCCAGCAGTTCCAGGGAGCCTGTGAGCTCCTACGAGCAGTACTTC.